The present entry profiles one T cell receptor beta chain with its context. This clonotype has just one count. The antigen this receptor binds is unknown. It has no much larger one-base neighbor in the sample; base qualities were not kept. A lone read is weak support. Inclusive of the bounding cysteine and phenylalanine, the CDR3 is 14 residues long. The kept DNA is CDR3 alone, 42 bases in frame from the first base. Per the germline V gene, ENHRY is the CDR1 and SYGVKD is the CDR2. V lost 7 bases and J lost 5 bases; the stretch between them is 17 bases long. Explained via the paper, the treatment or condition label denotes: in vitro stimulation with specific CMV peptide epitopes to enrich CMV-specific T cells. The entry originates in a study of T cell repertoires in cytomegalovirus infection (dated by TCRdb to between 2018 and 2021). A note on the overall study: Peptide stimulations targeted recently identified HLA-C-restricted CMV epitopes, whose presentation resists viral immunomodulation, together with well-studied HLA-B-restricted epitopes. Because public TCR beta signatures pointed to carriage of CMV infection together with the matching HLA type, the HLA type of each donor mattered for the analysis. Broader findings and caveats from the paper: The ex vivo response was dominated by HLA-C-restricted CMV-specific TCR beta clonotypes, and the single most frequent clonotype in two of eight donors was supplied by these HLA-C-restricted clonotypes. In both this cohort and an independent cohort of a few hundred donors, the cumulative frequency of public TCR beta family members distinguished carriers of CMV infection plus the relevant HLA type.

TCRdb shows the sequencer as Illumina HiSeq 1500. TCRdb reran the public reads through fastp at Q25 and MiXCR, keeping productive beta chains. Each CDR3 protein gets just one entry, which takes the most common genes and DNA from the rows behind it. Within this sample are roughly 700,000 distinct CDR3 sequences, with roughly 30% of them counted one time only. The top ten clones comprise around a sixth of the sample. The material was cultured PBMCs, obtained from culture after CMV antigen stimulation. Recombination connected TRBV10-3 to TRBJ1-2, with the D segment identity uncertain. This sequence was found in a human donor in good health (CMV status not recorded). Some clones in this sample may be carry-over from other donors' samples. The CDR3 corresponds to CAITPFDREYGYTF. The nucleotide sequence reads TGTGCCATCACCCCTTTTGATAGGGAGTATGGCTACACCTTC.